This T cell receptor (beta chain) was identified in a study of cytomegalovirus exposure and HLA in healthy donors. Notes on the study in general: Cytomegalovirus-associated TCR beta chains were listed, numbering around 150. Using the classifier, cytomegalovirus status was reportedly diagnosed with high specificity and sensitivity.

Concerning this clone: The antigen remains unidentified.

The CDR3 has 14 residues. Germline V gives CDR1 SGHDT, CDR2 YYEEEE. J gave up 7 bases and V 4 bases, and 6 bases lay outside the gene matches. Method: immunoSEQ multiplex PCR; TCRdb's copy keeps in-frame clones and lacks some. Of about 130,000 clones listed, around nine tenths were seen once; the top ten hold approximately 2%. The donors were in the roughly 110-subject validation cohort, distinct from the roughly 720-subject first cohort. The chain links TRBV5-6 to TRBJ1-5; 9 nucleotides agree with TRBD1. The clonotype originates from a woman younger than 30 in good health and CMV-seronegative. Sequencing was done on a sample of PBMCs. CDR3 in DNA: TGTGCCAGCAGCGGACAGGGGATCGGGCAGCCCCAGCATTTT. This codes for CASSGQGIGQPQHF. Variable domain in full (rest from reference TRBV5-6 and TRBJ1-5): DAGVTQSPTHLIKTRGQQVTLRCSPKSGHDTVSWYQQALGQGPQFIFQYYEEEERQRGNFPDRFSGHQFPNYSSELNVNALLLGDSALYLCASSGQGIGQPQHFGDGTRLSIL.